The rows below give T cell receptor beta chains drawn from one sample of a study of T cell responses to AZD1222 COVID-19 vaccine. Clones were read by immunoSEQ multiplex PCR, and TCRdb kept only the in-frame ones, dropping some. The sample lists about 99,000 clones, about 89% occurring once. Source: peripheral blood, taken on day 0 of AZD1222 vaccination. The receptors shown here come from an adult in good health. The CDR3 runs from the conserved cysteine through the conserved F or W. A D gene is named only where the DNA matches it firmly. Not every row has a clone size; where given, it reads once, few, many or a size class.

clone_size,v_call,d_call,j_call,cdr3_nt,cdr3_aa
NA,TRBV5-1,NA,TRBJ2-5,TGCGCCAGCAGCTTGAAAGAGACCCAGTACTTC,CASSLKETQYF
once,TRBV14,TRBD1,TRBJ2-1,TGTGCCAGCAGCCAACTTGGACAGGGGGAGGGTAATGAGCAGTTCTTC,CASSQLGQGEGNEQFF
NA,TRBV5-1,TRBD1,TRBJ1-6,TGCGCCAGCAGCAAAGAAAGAGGACAGGGACTAACGTTTTATAATTCACCCCTCCACTTT,CASSKERGQGLTFYNSPLHF
NA,TRBV10-3,TRBD1,TRBJ1-2,TGTGCCATCAGTGAGGGCGGACAGGGAGTCTATGGCTACACCTTC,CAISEGGQGVYGYTF
NA,TRBV5-5,NA,TRBJ2-4,TGTGCCAGCAGCCCGAACAGGGTCGGGGCCAAAAACATTCAGTACTTC,CASSPNRVGAKNIQYF
NA,TRBV29-1,TRBD2,TRBJ2-7,TGCAGCGTCCCGCGGGGGGGGGAGCAGTACTTC,CSVPRGGEQYF
NA,TRBV11-2,NA,TRBJ2-7,TGTGCCAGCAGCCGTAGACTAGTGGGGGGTTACGAGCAGTACTTC,CASSRRLVGGYEQYF
NA,TRBV9,NA,TRBJ2-1,TGTGCCAGCAGCGTAGCCCTAGAAAGCTCCTACAATGAGCAGTTCTTC,CASSVALESSYNEQFF
NA,TRBV11-2,NA,TRBJ2-3,TGTGCCAGCAGACGACAGGTAACAGATACGCAGTATTTT,CASRRQVTDTQYF
NA,TRBV7-9,NA,TRBJ2-7,TGTGCCAGCAGCGGGGGTCCGACCTACGAGCAGTACTTC,CASSGGPTYEQYF
NA,TRBV6-6,TRBD1,TRBJ1-2,TGTGCCAGCAGGAGCCCGGGCAGGGGGTTATATGGCTACACCTTC,CASRSPGRGLYGYTF
NA,TRBV25-1,NA,TRBJ1-4,TGTGCCAGCAGTGAAGGCCAGGGAAGAGGAAAACTGTTTTTT,CASSEGQGRGKLFF
NA,TRBV29-1,NA,TRBJ1-1,TGCAGCGTTGTACCGGCAATCGGGGCTGAAGCTTTCTTT,CSVVPAIGAEAFF
NA,TRBV5-1,NA,TRBJ1-2,TGCGCCAGCAGCTTGGAGATGGGAATCAACTATGGCTACACCTTC,CASSLEMGINYGYTF
NA,TRBV19,TRBD2,TRBJ2-3,TGTGCCAGTAGCCCCGCTAGCGGGCCCACAGATACGCAGTATTTT,CASSPASGPTDTQYF
NA,TRBV27,NA,TRBJ1-1,TGTGCCAGCAGTTTAACGGGGAACACTGAAGCTTTCTTT,CASSLTGNTEAFF
NA,TRBV7-9,NA,TRBJ2-3,TGTGCCAGCAGCCCTCTCCCGGAGCGAGATACGCAGTATTTT,CASSPLPERDTQYF
few,TRBV7-2,TRBD1,TRBJ2-1,TGTGCCAGCAGCATAACAGGACAGGGTCTAGTTGAGCAGTTCTTC,CASSITGQGLVEQFF
NA,TRBV25-1,NA,TRBJ1-4,TGTGCCAGCAGTGAATCCTGGACGGGCGAAAAACTGTTTTTT,CASSESWTGEKLFF
NA,TRBV3-1/TRBV3-2,TRBD1,TRBJ2-3,TGTGCCAGCAGCCAATTAACAGGGGGTAGGGCAGATACGCAGTATTTT,CASSQLTGGRADTQYF
NA,TRBV5-1,TRBD2,TRBJ2-5,TGCGCCAGCAGCACCACCGGGACTAGCGGGGGGGCCGGCCAGGAGACCCAGTACTTC,CASSTTGTSGGAGQETQYF
NA,TRBV7-8,NA,TRBJ1-1,TGTGCCAGCAGCTTCGGGACAGAAGCTTTCTTT,CASSFGTEAFF
once,TRBV15,NA,TRBJ1-1,TGTGCCACCAGCAGACGTCCGGGACTTTTATTTACTGAAGCTTTCTTT,CATSRRPGLLFTEAFF